The 14 T cell receptor beta chains in this list originate from one sample, sequenced in a study of blood T cell repertoires in COVID-19. TCRdb's copy holds only in-frame clones and misses some; the assay was immunoSEQ multiplex PCR. This table holds over 130,000 clones, 60% to 80% found once. The sequenced sample consisted of PBMCs or T cells enriched from blood (not recorded which). These receptors were taken from a woman in her forties or fifties who had recovered from COVID-19.

V and J are TRBV5-1 and TRBJ2-7; tentatively, D is TRBD2 (5 bases). V was shortened by 0 bases and J by 2 bases, with 9 bases between the two germline ends. The CDR3 runs to 14 residues. The germline V gene encodes CDR1 SGHRS and CDR2 YFSETQ. The CDR3 bases are TGCGCCAGCAGCTTGGTCGGGGAAACCTACGAGCAGTACTTC. Translated, it gives CASSLVGETYEQYF.

This clone was counted a few times. The V gene is TRBV28, the J gene TRBJ1-2, with 8 bases aligning to TRBD1. The CDR3 covers 15 residues. Trimming took 4 bases from V and 5 from J; bases not matched to a gene: 9. Per the germline V gene, CDR1 is MDHEN and CDR2 is SYDVKM. For the CDR3, the DNA is TGTGCCAGCAGTTCCACTGGACAGGGCGAATATGGCTACACCTTC. Translation: CASSSTGQGEYGYTF.

J is TRBJ2-1 and V is TRBV10-3; D ambiguous. Germline V gene data show CDR1 as ENHRY and CDR2 as SYGVKD. Between the trimmed V and J ends, which lost 8 bases and 6 bases, there was a span of 8 bases. This CDR3 comprises 11 residues. The CDR3 region is CAIRTRNEQFF. CDR3 bases: TGTGCCATCCGAACGCGCAATGAGCAGTTCTTC.

The V gene is TRBV4-2, the J gene TRBJ2-7; 10 bases map to TRBD2. V lost 1 base, J lost 2 bases, and 5 bases stayed unmatched. Germline lookup yields CDR1 LGHNA and CDR2 YNFKEQ. The CDR3 has 16 amino acids. The CDR3 loop is CASSQATSGHTYEQYF. DNA for the CDR3: TGTGCCAGCAGCCAAGCGACTAGCGGGCACACCTACGAGCAGTACTTC.

The rearrangement links TRBV5-1 to TRBJ2-7; 8 bases are shared with TRBD1. The CDR3 totals 14 residues. The V gene end was trimmed by 7 bases and the J gene end by 6 bases; junction bases not matched to a gene: 12. Germline V lookup: CDR1 SGHRS, CDR2 YFSETQ. The CDR3 protein is CASLPGTGLGEQYF. For the CDR3, the DNA is TGCGCCAGCCTGCCAGGGACAGGCCTCGGCGAGCAGTACTTC.

This chain connects TRBV2 to TRBJ2-1; D might be TRBD1 (6 bases). This CDR3 has 16 amino acids. CDR1 is SNHLY and CDR2 is FYNNEI in the germline V gene. Trimming cost V 7 bases and J 7 bases, with 23 bases left between them. CDR3: CASTTLRDTEWNEQFF. CDR3 in DNA: TGTGCCAGCACAACACTCCGGGACACCGAATGGAATGAGCAGTTCTTC.

In this sample, this clone turned up a few times. This sequence joins TRBV28 and TRBJ2-2; 10 positions agree with TRBD1. In germline, CDR1 is MDHEN, CDR2 SYDVKM. J was trimmed by 4 bases and V by 4 bases; bases with no gene match: 6. The CDR3 loop spans 16 amino acids. The CDR3 nucleotides read TGTGCCAGCAGTTCAAGACAGGGGGCGGTCACCGGGGAGCTGTTTTTT. Encoded protein: CASSSRQGAVTGELFF.

The genes are TRBV12-5 and TRBJ1-1; TRBD1 agrees at 7 bases. This CDR3 region has 15 residues. V lost 5 bases and J lost 1; bases outside the gene matches: 7. The germline gives CDR1 LGHNT, CDR2 FRNRAP. The DNA for the CDR3 is TGTGCTAGTGGTCTGGGAGAGGGGGCGAACACTGAAGCTTTCTTT. Residues: CASGLGEGANTEAFF.

This clone appeared a few times. The chain has TRBV5-1 and TRBJ1-1; D is unclear. The CDR3 consists of 10 residues. Between the trimmed V and J ends, which lost 5 bases and 8 bases, there was a span of 7 bases. Germline-derived CDR1 and CDR2 are SGHRS and YFSETQ. DNA of the CDR3: TGCGCCAGCAGGGGCGGGGAAGCTTTCTTT. Translating gives CASRGGEAFF.

There are a few counts of this clone. The chain combines TRBV29-1 with TRBJ2-7; 11 bases align to TRBD2. V was pared by 7 bases and J by 6 bases, with 8 bases of the junction left unmatched. The CDR3 has 13 residues. Germline V gene data show CDR1 as SQVTM and CDR2 as ANQGSEA. CDR3 DNA sequence: TGCAGCGCCCTGGGACTAGCGGCGGGCGAGCAGTACTTC. Translating gives CSALGLAAGEQYF.

This clone was counted only a few times. The rearrangement links TRBV9 to TRBJ1-6, with a possible D match to TRBD1 (6 bases). Trimming pared 0 bases from V and 7 bases from J, leaving 11 bases between. CDR3 size: 15 residues. Germline V CDR1 and CDR2: SGDLS, YYNGEE. The CDR3 reads CASSVDRVRNSPLHF. CDR3 coding DNA: TGTGCCAGCAGCGTAGACAGGGTGAGAAATTCACCCCTCCACTTT.

The chain uses TRBV18 and TRBJ1-1; D unresolved. CDR1 is KGHSH, CDR2 LQKENI, per germline. Trimming cost V 3 bases and J 1 base, with 9 bases left between them. CDR3 length equals 14 residues. The DNA of the CDR3 is TGTGCCAGCTCACCGGTGAGTCAGAACACTGAAGCTTTCTTT. It encodes CASSPVSQNTEAFF.

The rearrangement links TRBV11-3 to TRBJ1-1; a possible D gene is TRBD1 (6 bases). The ends were cut back, 5 bases at V and 0 bases at J, with 13 bases in the middle. The germline V gene encodes CDR1 SGHNT and CDR2 YENEEA. This CDR3 spans 15 amino acids. The CDR3 DNA follows: TGTGCCAGCAGCCAGCCCTCAGGGGTGAACACTGAAGCTTTCTTT. Amino acid sequence: CASSQPSGVNTEAFF.

Only one count was recorded for this clone. The CDR3 region has the DNA TGTGCCAGTAGTATCGACAGGGGGATTGGAAACACCATATATTTT. This sequence encodes CASSIDRGIGNTIYF. J is TRBJ1-3 and V is TRBV19, with 9 bases lining up with TRBD1. Germline CDR1 reads LNHDA; CDR2 reads SQIVND (reference sequence). V shed 3 bases and J 3 bases; nucleotides not matched to a gene: 3. This CDR3 spans 15 amino acids.